This T cell receptor (beta chain) was sequenced during a study of regulatory T cells in long-lasting Graves disease. Researchers made TCR beta libraries by using iRepertoire HTBI primers and running Arm-PCR on CDR3 regions. TCRdb itself ran the multiplex PCR reads through MiXCR, one entry per CDR3 protein. The sample carries hundreds of thousands of distinct CDR3 sequences, 15% to 20% recorded once. Time point described: newly diagnosed GD, antithyroid drugs for less than 3 months. After RNA was extracted from PBMCs, the TCR library was made from it. Germline lookup yields CDR1 DFQATT and CDR2 SNEGSKA (reference sequence). V shed 3 bases and J shed 4 bases, with 7 bases lying between them. The CDR3 runs to 11 residues. These sequences were also reported in another study, on T cells in Graves' hyperthyroidism and ophthalmopathy.

The chain couples TRBV20-1 to TRBJ2-7, with D perhaps TRBD2 (5 bases). The source is a woman between 25 and 40 years old with Graves disease. The source was peripheral blood mononuclear cells (PBMCs), collected at new diagnosis, from a patient treated with antithyroid drugs. CDR3: CSARRDYEQYF. In DNA, the CDR3 is TGCAGTGCTAGGAGGGATTACGAGCAGTACTTC.